This T cell receptor (beta chain) appears in the sequencing data of a study of blood T cell repertoires in COVID-19. Authors' methods: Amplification of reference gene primers provided the estimated nucleated cell counts. Produced via immunoSEQ multiplex PCR; TCRdb's table is partial and in-frame only. The DNA was the basis for D and trimming; V, J and clone size are from that table. The sample lists roughly 500,000 clones, roughly 90% occurring once. Participants had their cohort set by participant-reported clinical history. Among Cohort 3 donors, those recovered had two negative PCRs, clearance, or symptom resolution. The CDR3 runs 15 residues. With 2 bases clipped from V and 5 bases from J, the junction kept 6 bases outside the gene matches. From germline, CDR1 is SGHAT and CDR2 FQNNGV.

The TCR originated in a woman aged 40 to 50 who had recovered from COVID-19. The material sequenced was PBMCs or T cells enriched from blood (not recorded which). The chain joins TRBV11-2 to TRBJ2-1; the match to TRBD1 covers 7 bases. CDR3 sequence: CASSLMGQKNNEQFF. The DNA for the CDR3 is TGTGCCAGCAGCTTAATGGGACAGAAAAACAATGAGCAGTTCTTC.